The entry below describes one T cell receptor beta chain. Its antigen is unidentified. Healthy bone marrow donors supplied every sample. This specimen belongs to a study of cytomegalovirus exposure and HLA in healthy donors. General observations from the study: At a 0.05 false discovery rate, a later analysis found some 17,000 TCR beta sequences to be associated with HLA alleles. Reportedly, HLA-A and HLA-B alleles of most subjects were accurately predicted from TCR beta.

PCR primers comprised 60 Vbeta and 13 Jbeta primers. Here immunoSEQ multiplex PCR was the method, and the copy in TCRdb shows in-frame clones only, minus some. This table holds around 130,000 clones, about two thirds found once. Germline V gene sequence: CDR1 ENHRY, CDR2 SYGVKD. The length of the CDR3 is 19 residues. Trimming pared 0 bases from V and 0 bases from J, leaving 18 bases between. Sequencing was done on a sample of PBMCs. The rearrangement uses TRBV10-3 and TRBJ2-1, with D unresolved. The receptor's source is a man in his forties in good health and CMV-seropositive. Written as DNA, the CDR3 is TGTGCCATCAGTGAGTCTGGTCTCCAGGTCGGTAGCTCCTACAATGAGCAGTTCTTC. It specifies CAISESGLQVGSSYNEQFF.